These T cell receptor beta chains were read from a single sample in a study of T cells after yellow fever vaccination. TCRdb independently ran MiXCR on the 5' RACE reads; one entry per CDR3 protein. Among 100,000 to 150,000 distinct CDR3 sequences, 12% to 15% were seen once, and the ten largest hold around 46%. The input for sequencing was CD8+ T cells sorted from PBMCs, taken 5 days after the yellow fever booster vaccination. These receptors were taken from a man younger than 35 who received the YFV17D yellow fever vaccine. Each CDR3 is given with its conserved first and last residue. Fields, in order: J gene, clone size, D gene, V gene, CDR3 protein, CDR3 DNA. D genes are given only for firm matches. Only some rows state a clone size, as once, few, many or a class for expanded clones.

>TRBJ1-3|NA|NA|TRBV4-1
CASSQALGNTIYF
TGCGCCAGCAGCCAGGCACTCGGAAACACCATATATTTT
>TRBJ1-6|few|NA|TRBV27
CASSLEGSSYNSPLHF
TGTGCCAGCAGTTTGGAGGGCAGCTCCTATAATTCACCCCTCCACTTT
>TRBJ2-7|NA|TRBD1|TRBV5-1
CASSSWTGLAYEQYF
TGCGCCAGCAGCTCCTGGACAGGTTTGGCCTACGAGCAGTACTTC
>TRBJ2-7|few|TRBD1|TRBV4-1
CASSPDRGQGIFEQYF
TGCGCCAGCAGCCCCGATCGAGGACAGGGCATCTTCGAGCAGTACTTC
>TRBJ2-5|many|NA|TRBV11-2
CASSTTPGGQETQYF
TGTGCCAGCAGCACGACCCCTGGGGGGCAAGAGACCCAGTACTTC
>TRBJ2-2|few|NA|TRBV29-1
CSVEIGTGELFF
TGCAGCGTTGAAATCGGTACCGGGGAGCTGTTTTTT
>TRBJ2-3|NA|NA|TRBV6-5
CARIRLGTDTQYF
TGTGCCAGGATCCGGTTAGGGACAGATACGCAGTATTTT
>TRBJ2-7|few|NA|TRBV19
CASSMGVGASYEQYF
TGTGCCAGTAGTATGGGGGTAGGGGCCTCCTACGAGCAGTACTTC
>TRBJ2-1|few|TRBD2|TRBV27
CASSITSASSYNEQFF
TGTGCCAGCAGCATCACTAGCGCAAGCTCCTACAATGAGCAGTTCTTC
>TRBJ1-1|NA|TRBD1|TRBV7-9
CASSITRGPRDTEAFF
TGTGCCAGCAGTATTACAAGGGGGCCGCGGGACACTGAAGCTTTCTTT
>TRBJ2-7|few|NA|TRBV7-9
CASSPRGGVLPVGSYEQYF
TGTGCCAGCAGCCCCAGAGGGGGGGTCCTTCCTGTCGGTTCCTACGAGCAGTACTTC